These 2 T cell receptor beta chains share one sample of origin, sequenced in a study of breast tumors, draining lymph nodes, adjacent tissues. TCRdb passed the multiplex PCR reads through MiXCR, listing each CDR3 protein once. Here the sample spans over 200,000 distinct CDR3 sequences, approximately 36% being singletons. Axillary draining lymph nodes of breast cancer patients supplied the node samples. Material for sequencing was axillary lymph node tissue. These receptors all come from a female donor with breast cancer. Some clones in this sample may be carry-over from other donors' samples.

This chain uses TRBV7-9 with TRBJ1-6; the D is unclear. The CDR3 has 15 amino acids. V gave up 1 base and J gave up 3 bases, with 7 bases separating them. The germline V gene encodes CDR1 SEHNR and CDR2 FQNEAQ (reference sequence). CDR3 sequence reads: CASSLVGIYNSPLHF. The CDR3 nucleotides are TGTGCCAGCAGCTTAGTGGGGATCTATAATTCACCCCTCCACTTT.

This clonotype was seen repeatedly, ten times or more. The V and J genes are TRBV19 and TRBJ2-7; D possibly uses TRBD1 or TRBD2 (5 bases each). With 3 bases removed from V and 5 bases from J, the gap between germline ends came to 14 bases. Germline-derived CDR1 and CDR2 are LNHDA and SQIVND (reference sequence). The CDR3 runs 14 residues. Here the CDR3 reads CASSMTGTSHEQYF. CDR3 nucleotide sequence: TGTGCCAGTAGTATGACCGGGACCTCGCACGAGCAGTACTTC.